The 9 T cell receptor beta chains given below trace back to one sample, sequenced in a study of T cell responses to AZD1222 COVID-19 vaccine. Sequencing used immunoSEQ multiplex PCR; TCRdb keeps in-frame clones, though not all of them. The sample contains 95,000 to 100,000 clones, 88% of which appear only once. The specimen was peripheral blood, collected 28 days after the second AZD1222 dose. These receptors came from an adult who received the AZD1222 COVID-19 vaccine.

The chain combines TRBV5-4 with TRBJ1-1, with 10 positions matching TRBD1. CDR1 is SGHNT, CDR2 YYREEE, per germline (reference sequence). Losses at the gene ends were 4 bases for V and 5 bases for J; bases not matched to a gene: 5. This CDR3 comprises 14 residues. CDR3 nucleotide sequence: TGTGCCAGCAGCCCCGGGACAGGGGTAACTGAAGCTTTCTTT. The encoded protein is CASSPGTGVTEAFF. Drawing the rest from reference TRBV5-4 and TRBJ1-1, the complete variable domain is ETGVTQSPTHLIKTRGQQVTLRCSSQSGHNTVSWYQQALGQGPQFIFQYYREEENGRGNFPPRFSGLQFPNYSSELNVNALELDDSALYLCASSPGTGVTEAFFGQGTRLTVV.

The gene calls are TRBV4-1 and TRBJ2-1, with 8 positions matching TRBD2. CDR3 length equals 16 residues. The J segment lost 5 bases and the V segment lost 4 bases, leaving 10 bases of the junction unmatched. Germline V CDR1 and CDR2: MGHRA, YSYEKL. The chain's CDR3 is CASSLGPAGDNNEQFF. For the CDR3, the DNA is TGCGCCAGCAGCCTAGGGCCAGCGGGAGATAACAATGAGCAGTTCTTC.

V is TRBV29-1 and J is TRBJ1-6; no clear D gene. V was pared by 7 bases and J by 1 base, with 11 bases between. Per germline, CDR1 SQVTM and CDR2 ANQGSEA. This CDR3 spans 14 amino acids. The CDR3 DNA follows: TGCAGCGCCCGAGAGGGATCCTATAATTCACCCCTCCACTTT. Translated, it gives CSAREGSYNSPLHF.

The chain uses TRBV6-5 and TRBJ1-6, with 9 bases that match TRBD1. The CDR3 is 15 residues long. Germline loops: CDR1 MNHEY, CDR2 SVGAGI. Losses at the gene ends were 6 bases for V and 7 bases for J; bases not matched to a gene: 7. As DNA, the CDR3 is TGTGCCAGCAGCGTCAGGGACAGGGACAATTCACCCCTCCACTTT. It encodes CASSVRDRDNSPLHF.

This clone was seen more than once but under ten times. The gene calls are TRBV19 and TRBJ1-1, with D possibly matching TRBD1 (5 bases). V lost 6 bases, J lost 2 bases, and 19 bases lay in between. This CDR3 contains 16 residues. Germline V gives CDR1 LNHDA, CDR2 SQIVND (reference sequence). CDR3: CASRRPGTAGNTEAFF. CDR3 nucleotide sequence: TGTGCCAGTAGACGTCCTGGGACGGCTGGAAACACTGAAGCTTTCTTT.

V and J are TRBV18 and TRBJ1-1; 9 positions match TRBD1. V dropped 2 bases and J dropped 1; count of bases not matched to a gene: 5. Germline CDR1 is KGHSH and CDR2 is LQKENI. The CDR3 is 16 residues long. The CDR3 protein is CASSPSGTGRNTEAFF. The CDR3 DNA reads as TGTGCCAGCTCACCATCTGGGACAGGGCGGAACACTGAAGCTTTCTTT.

The gene calls are TRBV18 and TRBJ2-7, with TRBD2 matching over 7 bases. Unmatched junction bases numbered 14, after V lost 6 bases and J lost 3 bases. Germline V gene lookup returns CDR1 KGHSH and CDR2 LQKENI. CDR3 size: 16 residues. The CDR3 DNA follows: TGTGCCAGCTCCCTAGAGGGGAGGGAGGCCCGCTACGAGCAGTACTTC. It codes for CASSLEGREARYEQYF.

DNA for the CDR3: TGTGCCAGCAGTTATGGGGAGACCTACGAGCAGTACTTC. Encoded protein: CASSYGETYEQYF. The chain couples TRBV6-5 to TRBJ2-7, with a possible D match to TRBD2 (5 bases). Germline V CDR1 and CDR2: MNHEY, SVGAGI. V was clipped by 3 bases and J by 2 bases, with 8 bases between them. This CDR3 has 13 amino acids.

V and J are TRBV13 and TRBJ1-5; D is undetermined. This CDR3 is built from 12 residues. Germline V gene data show CDR1 as PRHDT and CDR2 as FYEKMQ (reference sequence). Between the trimmed V and J ends, which lost 2 bases and 9 bases, there was a span of 8 bases. CDR3 sequence (DNA): TGTGCCAGCAGCTTAATGAAGGGGCCCCAGCATTTT. Translated: CASSLMKGPQHF.